These T cell receptor beta chains were read from a single sample in a study of OX40 agonist ivuxolimab in advanced cancers. The data were produced by immunoSEQ multiplex PCR, yet TCRdb's version contains in-frame clones alone and is incomplete. The sample comprises 60,000 to 80,000 clones, around four fifths of which are singletons, and 5.5% to 7% rests with the top ten. The sample here was CD4+ or CD8+ T cells sorted from blood, taken in a trial of the OX40 agonist ivuxolimab. These receptor sequences come from an adult with an advanced solid tumor such as melanoma, head and neck, liver or kidney cancer. CDR3s include the opening cysteine and the closing phenylalanine or tryptophan. The order of the fields is V gene, J gene, CDR3 protein.

TRBV28	TRBJ1-2	CASREPGTASNYGYTF
TRBV2	TRBJ2-2	CASMEREFGELFF
TRBV6-5	TRBJ2-7	CASSYVQGPSYEQYF
TRBV7-9	TRBJ2-2	CASSPFTWEGRFDTGELFF
TRBV27	-	CASSFPPLIAGETYEQYF
TRBV28	TRBJ2-3	CASLGMGTDTQYF
TRBV7-2	TRBJ1-6	CASSLGSPLHF
TRBV18	TRBJ2-7	CASSPRIGDEQYF
TRBV7-2	TRBJ2-7	CASSSGLAGTEQYF
TRBV19	TRBJ2-1	CASSGLAGGGEQFF
TRBV5-5	TRBJ1-2	CASSLGRFSNYGYTF
TRBV4-2	TRBJ1-2	CASTKEGAGGYTF
TRBV28	TRBJ2-7	CASSPTGTDSYEQYF
TRBV21-1	TRBJ2-1	CAPEGGVNEQFF
TRBV5-4	TRBJ2-3	CASSLGGTDWPDTQYF
TRBV30	TRBJ1-2	CAWRFRDLPTAHYGYTF
TRBV4-3	TRBJ1-1	CASDRGSGAEAFF
TRBV30	TRBJ1-5	CAWSVPGQHSNQPQHF